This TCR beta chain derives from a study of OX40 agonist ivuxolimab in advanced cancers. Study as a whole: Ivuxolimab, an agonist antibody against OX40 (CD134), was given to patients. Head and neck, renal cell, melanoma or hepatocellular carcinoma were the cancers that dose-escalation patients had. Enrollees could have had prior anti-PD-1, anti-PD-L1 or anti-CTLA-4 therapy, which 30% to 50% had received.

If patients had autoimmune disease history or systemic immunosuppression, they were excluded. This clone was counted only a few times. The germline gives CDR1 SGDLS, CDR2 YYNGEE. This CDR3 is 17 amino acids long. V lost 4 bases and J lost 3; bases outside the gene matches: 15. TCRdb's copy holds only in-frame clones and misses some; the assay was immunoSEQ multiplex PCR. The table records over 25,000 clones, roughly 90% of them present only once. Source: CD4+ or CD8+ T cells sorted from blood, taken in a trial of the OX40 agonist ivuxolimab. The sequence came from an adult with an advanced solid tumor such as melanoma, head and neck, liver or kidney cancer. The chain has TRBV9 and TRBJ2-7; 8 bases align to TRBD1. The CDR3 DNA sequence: TGTGCCAGCAGCTCACCGGCGAGAGGACAGGGCTACTACGAGCAGTACTTC. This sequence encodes CASSSPARGQGYYEQYF.